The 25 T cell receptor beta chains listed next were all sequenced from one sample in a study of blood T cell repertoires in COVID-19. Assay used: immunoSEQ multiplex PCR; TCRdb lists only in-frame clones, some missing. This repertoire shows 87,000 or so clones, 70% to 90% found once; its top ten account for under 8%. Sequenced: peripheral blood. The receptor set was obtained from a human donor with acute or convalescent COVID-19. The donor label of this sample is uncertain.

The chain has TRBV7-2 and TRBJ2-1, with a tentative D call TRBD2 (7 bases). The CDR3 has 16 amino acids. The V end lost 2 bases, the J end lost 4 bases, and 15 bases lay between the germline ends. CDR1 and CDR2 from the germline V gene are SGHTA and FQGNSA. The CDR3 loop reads CASSLLFRGAYNEQFF. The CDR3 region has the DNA TGTGCCAGCAGCTTACTGTTCCGGGGGGCATACAATGAGCAGTTCTTC.

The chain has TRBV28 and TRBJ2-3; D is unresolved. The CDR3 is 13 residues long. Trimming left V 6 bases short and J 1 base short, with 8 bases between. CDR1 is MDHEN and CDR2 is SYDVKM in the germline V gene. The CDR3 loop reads CASSLLGTDTQYF. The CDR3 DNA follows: TGTGCCAGCAGCCTCCTTGGCACAGATACGCAGTATTTT.

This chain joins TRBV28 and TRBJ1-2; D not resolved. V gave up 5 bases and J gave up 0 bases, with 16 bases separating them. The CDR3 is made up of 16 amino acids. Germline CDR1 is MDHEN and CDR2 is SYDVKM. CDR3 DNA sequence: TGTGCCAGCAGTGCCCACAGTTTTCCCCCTAACTATGGCTACACCTTC. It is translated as CASSAHSFPPNYGYTF.

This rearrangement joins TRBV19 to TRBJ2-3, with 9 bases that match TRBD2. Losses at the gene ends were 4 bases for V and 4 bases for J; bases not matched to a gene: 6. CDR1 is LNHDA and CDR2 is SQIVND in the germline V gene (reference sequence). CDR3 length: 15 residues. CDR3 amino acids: CASSNAGGIADTQYF. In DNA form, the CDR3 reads TGTGCCAGTAGTAATGCGGGGGGGATCGCAGATACGCAGTATTTT.

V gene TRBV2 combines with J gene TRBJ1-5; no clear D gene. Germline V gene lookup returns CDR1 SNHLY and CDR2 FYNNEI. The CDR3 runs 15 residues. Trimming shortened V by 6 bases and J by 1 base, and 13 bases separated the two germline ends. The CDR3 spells CASSEESTSNQPQHF. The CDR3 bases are TGTGCCAGCAGCGAGGAGTCTACGAGCAATCAGCCCCAGCATTTT.

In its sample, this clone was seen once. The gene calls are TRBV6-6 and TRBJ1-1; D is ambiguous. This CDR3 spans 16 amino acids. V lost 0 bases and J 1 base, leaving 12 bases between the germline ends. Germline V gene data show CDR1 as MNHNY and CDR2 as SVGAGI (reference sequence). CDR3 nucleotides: TGTGCCAGCAGTTACTCCGCCCCCCCAGGGAACACTGAAGCTTTCTTT. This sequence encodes CASSYSAPPGNTEAFF.

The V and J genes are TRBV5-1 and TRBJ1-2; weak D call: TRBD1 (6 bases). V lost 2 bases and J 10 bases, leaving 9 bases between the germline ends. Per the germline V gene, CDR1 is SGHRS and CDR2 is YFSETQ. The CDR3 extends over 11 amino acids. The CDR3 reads CASSFGQYYTF. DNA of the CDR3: TGCGCCAGCAGCTTCGGACAGTACTACACCTTC.

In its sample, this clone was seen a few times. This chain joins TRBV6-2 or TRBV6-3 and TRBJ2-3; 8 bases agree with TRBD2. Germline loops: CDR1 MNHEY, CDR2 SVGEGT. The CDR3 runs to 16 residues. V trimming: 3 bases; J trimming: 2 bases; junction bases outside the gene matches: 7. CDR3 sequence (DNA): TGTGCCAGCAGTTATTCATTAGCGGGATTCACAGATACGCAGTATTTT. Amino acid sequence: CASSYSLAGFTDTQYF.

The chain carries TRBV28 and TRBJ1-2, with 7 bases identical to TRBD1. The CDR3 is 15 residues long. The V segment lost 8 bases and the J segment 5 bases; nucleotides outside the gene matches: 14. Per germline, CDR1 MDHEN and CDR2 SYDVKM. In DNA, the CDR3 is TGTGCCAGCTTAGGAGGGGGCAGGGCATCTTATGGCTACACCTTC. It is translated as CASLGGGRASYGYTF.

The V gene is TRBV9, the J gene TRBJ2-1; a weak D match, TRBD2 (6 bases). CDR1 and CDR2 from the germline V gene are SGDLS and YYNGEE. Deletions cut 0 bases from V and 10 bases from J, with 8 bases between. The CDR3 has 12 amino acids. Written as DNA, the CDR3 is TGTGCCAGCAGCGTAGTAGGGAGGGAGCAGTTCTTC. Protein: CASSVVGREQFF.

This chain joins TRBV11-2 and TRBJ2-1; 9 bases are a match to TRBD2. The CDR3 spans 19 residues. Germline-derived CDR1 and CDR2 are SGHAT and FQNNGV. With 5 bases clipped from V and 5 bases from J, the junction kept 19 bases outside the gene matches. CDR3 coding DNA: TGTGCCAGCAGCCTACGAGGTGCGTCTAGCGGGGATCGGAACAATGAGCAGTTCTTC. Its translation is CASSLRGASSGDRNNEQFF. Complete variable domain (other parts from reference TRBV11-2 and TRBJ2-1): EAGVAQSPRYKIIEKRQSVAFWCNPISGHATLYWYQQILGQGPKLLIQFQNNGVVDDSQLPKDRFSAERLKGVDSTLKIQPAKLEDSAVYLCASSLRGASSGDRNNEQFFGPGTRLTVL.

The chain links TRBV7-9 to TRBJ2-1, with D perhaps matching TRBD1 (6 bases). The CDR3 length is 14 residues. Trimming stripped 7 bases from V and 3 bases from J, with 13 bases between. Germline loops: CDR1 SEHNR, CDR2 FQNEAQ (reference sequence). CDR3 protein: CASTQGQSYNEQFF. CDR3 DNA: TGTGCCAGCACACAGGGACAAAGCTACAATGAGCAGTTCTTC.

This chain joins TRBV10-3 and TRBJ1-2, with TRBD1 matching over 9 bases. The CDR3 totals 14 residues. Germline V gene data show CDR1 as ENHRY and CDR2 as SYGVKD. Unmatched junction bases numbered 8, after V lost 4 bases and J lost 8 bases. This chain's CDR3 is CAISVEGQGMGYTF. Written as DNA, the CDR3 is TGTGCCATCAGTGTAGAGGGACAGGGTATGGGCTACACCTTC.

The CDR3 coding sequence is TGTGCCAGCAGTAACCATTCGCCCGTCGCCCGTCAGGTCTATGGCTACACCTTC. It specifies CASSNHSPVARQVYGYTF. The chain links TRBV28 to TRBJ1-2; D remains unclear. CDR1 and CDR2 from the germline V gene are MDHEN and SYDVKM. There are 18 residues in the CDR3. Trimming pared 5 bases from V and 4 bases from J, leaving 26 bases between.

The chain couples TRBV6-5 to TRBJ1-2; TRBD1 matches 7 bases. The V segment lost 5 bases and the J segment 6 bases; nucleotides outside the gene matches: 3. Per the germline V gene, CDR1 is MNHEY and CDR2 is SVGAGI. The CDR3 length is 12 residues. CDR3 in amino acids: CASSPQGDGYTF. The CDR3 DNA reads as TGTGCCAGCAGTCCCCAGGGGGATGGCTACACCTTC.

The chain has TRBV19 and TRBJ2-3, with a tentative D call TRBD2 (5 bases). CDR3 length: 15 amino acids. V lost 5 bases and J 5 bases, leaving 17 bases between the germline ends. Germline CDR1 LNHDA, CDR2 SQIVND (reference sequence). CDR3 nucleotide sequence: TGTGCCAGTAGTGCCACCGGGCCCGCGGGAGATACGCAGTATTTT. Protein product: CASSATGPAGDTQYF.

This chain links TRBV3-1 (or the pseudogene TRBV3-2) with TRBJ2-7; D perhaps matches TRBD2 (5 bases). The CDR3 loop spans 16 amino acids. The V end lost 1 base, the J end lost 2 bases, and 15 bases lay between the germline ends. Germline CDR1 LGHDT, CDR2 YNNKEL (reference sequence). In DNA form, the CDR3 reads TGTGCCAGCAGCCAAGGTGAGCGGCTTGGGGCCTACGAGCAGTACTTC. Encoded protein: CASSQGERLGAYEQYF.

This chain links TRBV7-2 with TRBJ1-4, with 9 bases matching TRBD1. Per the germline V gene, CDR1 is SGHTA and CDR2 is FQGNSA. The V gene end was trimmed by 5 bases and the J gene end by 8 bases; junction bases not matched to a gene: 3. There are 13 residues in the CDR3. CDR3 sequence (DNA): TGTGCCAGCAGCCGGGACAGGGCCGAAAAACTGTTTTTT. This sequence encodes CASSRDRAEKLFF.

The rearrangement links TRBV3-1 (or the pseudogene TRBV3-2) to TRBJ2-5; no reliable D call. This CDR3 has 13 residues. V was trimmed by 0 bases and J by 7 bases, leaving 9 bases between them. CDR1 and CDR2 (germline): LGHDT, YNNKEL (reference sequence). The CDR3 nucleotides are TGTGCCAGCAGCCAAGAGGGCGAAGCGACCCAGTACTTC. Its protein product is CASSQEGEATQYF.

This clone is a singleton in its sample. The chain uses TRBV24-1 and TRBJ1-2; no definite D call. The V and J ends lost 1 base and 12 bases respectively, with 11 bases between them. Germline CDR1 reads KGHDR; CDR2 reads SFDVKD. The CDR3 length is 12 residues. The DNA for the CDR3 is TGTGCCACCAGTGATTTTGGCGGGGTCCACACCTTC. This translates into CATSDFGGVHTF.

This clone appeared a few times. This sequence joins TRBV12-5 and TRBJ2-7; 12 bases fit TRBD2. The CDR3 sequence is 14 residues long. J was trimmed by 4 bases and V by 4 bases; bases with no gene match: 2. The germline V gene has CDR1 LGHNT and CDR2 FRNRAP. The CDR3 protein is CASGSGLAGYEQYF. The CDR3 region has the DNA TGTGCTAGTGGTTCAGGACTAGCGGGGTACGAGCAGTACTTC.

The CDR3 region has the DNA TGTGCCAGCAGCTTAGATGGGAGAAGCGGGGGGCAGTTCTTC. Encoded protein: CASSLDGRSGGQFF. The chain is built from TRBV11-3 and TRBJ2-1; 8 nucleotides align to TRBD2. V gave up 0 bases and J gave up 12 bases; unmatched junction bases: 7. CDR3 length: 14 amino acids. The germline gives CDR1 SGHNT, CDR2 YENEEA.

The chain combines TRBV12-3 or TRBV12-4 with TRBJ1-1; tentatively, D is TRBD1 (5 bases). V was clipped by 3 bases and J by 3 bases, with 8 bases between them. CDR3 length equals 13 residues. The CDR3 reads CASSLGRDTEAFF. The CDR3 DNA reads TGTGCCAGCAGTTTGGGCAGGGACACTGAAGCTTTCTTT.

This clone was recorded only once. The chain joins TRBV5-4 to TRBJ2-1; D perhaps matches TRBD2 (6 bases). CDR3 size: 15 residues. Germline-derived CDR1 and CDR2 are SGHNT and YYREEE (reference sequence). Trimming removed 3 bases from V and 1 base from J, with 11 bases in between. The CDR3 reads CASSWGLPSYNEQFF. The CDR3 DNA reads TGTGCCAGCAGCTGGGGACTCCCATCCTACAATGAGCAGTTCTTC.

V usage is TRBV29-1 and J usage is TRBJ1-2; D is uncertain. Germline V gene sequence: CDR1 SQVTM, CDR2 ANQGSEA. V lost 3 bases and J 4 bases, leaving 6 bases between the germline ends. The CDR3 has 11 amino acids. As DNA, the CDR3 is TGCAGCGTTGATGGGCCCTATGGCTACACCTTC. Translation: CSVDGPYGYTF.